The next 8 T cell receptor beta chains were all read from a single sample in a study of T cell clonotyping in hematopoietic cell transplantation. As to time point: recipient sample about 28 days before transplant, after cytoreduction. Repertoires were generated with immunoSEQ multiplex PCR, while TCRdb's copy carries only in-frame clones and drops some. The sample holds more than 70,000 clones, about 96% seen once. The sample in question was peripheral blood mononuclear cells, obtained before stem cell transplant. These receptors originate from a woman between 50 and 59 years old with acute myeloid leukemia. Some clones in this sample may be carry-over from other donors' samples.

In this sample, this clone turned up once. This chain joins TRBV5-4 and TRBJ1-5; D is possibly TRBD1 (6 bases). The CDR3 covers 20 residues. V was clipped by 4 bases and J by 0 bases, with 26 bases between them. The germline V gene encodes CDR1 SGHNT and CDR2 YYREEE (reference sequence). The chain's CDR3 is CASSPLRGAPRLYSNQPQHF. CDR3 in DNA: TGTGCCAGCAGCCCGCTCCGGGGGGCACCACGACTGTATAGCAATCAGCCCCAGCATTTT. Full variable domain (missing parts from reference TRBV5-4 and TRBJ1-5): ETGVTQSPTHLIKTRGQQVTLRCSSQSGHNTVSWYQQALGQGPQFIFQYYREEENGRGNFPPRFSGLQFPNYSSELNVNALELDDSALYLCASSPLRGAPRLYSNQPQHFGDGTRLSIL.

The chain is built from TRBV5-1 and TRBJ2-6; 8 bases line up with TRBD1. The CDR3 consists of 18 residues. V lost 1 base to trimming and J lost 0 bases; unmatched junction nucleotides: 6. CDR1 is SGHRS, CDR2 YFSETQ, per germline. CDR3 DNA sequence: TGCGCCAGCAGCTTGTATTCAGGGGGCTTCTCTGGGGCCAACGTCCTGACTTTC. Protein: CASSLYSGGFSGANVLTF.

The V gene is TRBV7-2, the J gene TRBJ1-6; D is ambiguous. CDR3 length: 18 residues. V dropped 3 bases and J dropped 0 bases, with 15 bases sitting between them. CDR1 and CDR2 (germline): SGHTA, FQGNSA. CDR3 in DNA: TGTGCCAGCAGCTTTCTGGGTCTAGCTAGCTCCTATAATTCACCCCTCCACTTT. Translating gives CASSFLGLASSYNSPLHF.

This chain links TRBV7-2 with TRBJ1-6; no definite D call. The CDR3 spans 14 residues. The germline V gene has CDR1 SGHTA and CDR2 FQGNSA. V was cut by 1 base and J by 7 bases, with 8 bases left in between. CDR3 protein: CASSLEGLNSPLHF. The CDR3 DNA is TGTGCCAGCAGCTTAGAGGGTCTGAATTCACCCCTCCACTTT.

The chain joins TRBV30 to TRBJ2-7, with D possibly matching TRBD2 (6 bases). The CDR3 is 14 residues long. The germline CDR1 and CDR2 sequences are GTSNPN and SVGIG (reference sequence). With 4 bases removed from V and 0 bases from J, the gap between germline ends came to 13 bases. The CDR3 nucleotides read TGTGCCTGGAACCCACGCGGGATCTCCTACGAGCAGTACTTC. Its protein product is CAWNPRGISYEQYF.

This clone was seen only once. The genes are TRBV27 and TRBJ2-7, with a possible D match to TRBD1 (5 bases). The CDR3 spans 14 residues. Between the trimmed V and J ends, which lost 5 bases and 3 bases, there was a span of 14 bases. Germline V lookup: CDR1 MNHEY, CDR2 SMNVEV (reference sequence). CDR3 nucleotide sequence: TGTGCCAGCAGTGACAGAGGCCCCCTCTACGAGCAGTACTTC. Its protein is CASSDRGPLYEQYF.

This clone was counted once. The rearrangement uses TRBV18 and TRBJ1-2; no firm D call. Germline V gene lookup returns CDR1 KGHSH and CDR2 LQKENI. V dropped 4 bases and J dropped 4 bases, with 10 bases sitting between them. This CDR3 is 13 amino acids long. The DNA of the CDR3 is TGTGCCAGCTCACAGGTGGTGGGCTATGGCTACACCTTC. It encodes CASSQVVGYGYTF.

The V call is TRBV2, the J call TRBJ2-2; 7 bases line up with TRBD1. CDR1 and CDR2 from the germline V gene are SNHLY and FYNNEI. The CDR3 consists of 15 residues. J lost 2 bases, V lost 5 bases, and 5 bases had no gene match. The DNA of the CDR3 is TGTGCCAGCAGTCCTCGACAGGGAAACACCGGGGAGCTGTTTTTT. The encoded protein is CASSPRQGNTGELFF. The full variable domain, its missing parts supplied by reference TRBV2 and TRBJ2-2, is EPEVTQTPSHQVTQMGQEVILRCVPISNHLYFYWYRQILGQKVEFLVSFYNNEISEKSEIFDDQFSVERPDGSNFTLKIRSTKLEDSAMYFCASSPRQGNTGELFFGEGSRLTVL.